What follows is one T cell receptor (beta chain) and its context. The data derive from a study of blood T cell repertoires in COVID-19. About the research overall: There were acute and convalescent COVID-19 samples, and they came from the United States, Italy and Spain. From T cells, B-cell-depleted T cells, or PBMCs came the material, which was cDNA or gDNA.

Authors' analysis steps: The assay estimated nucleated cells by amplifying reference gene primers. The data were produced by immunoSEQ multiplex PCR, yet TCRdb's version contains in-frame clones alone and is incomplete. V and J calls and clone size are as listed in that table; D and trimming were resolved from the DNA. Of about 250,000 clones listed, approximately 92% are singletons. The CDR3 has 13 amino acids. In germline, CDR1 is SGHTA, CDR2 FQGNSA. Deletions cut 5 bases from V and 0 bases from J, with 5 bases between. The TCR originated in a woman aged 35 to 49 who had recovered from COVID-19. Input material: peripheral blood. The V call is TRBV7-2, the J call TRBJ1-5; D gene ambiguous. CDR3 in amino acids: CASSLNSNQPQHF. CDR3 coding DNA: TGTGCCAGCAGCCTTAATAGCAATCAGCCCCAGCATTTT.